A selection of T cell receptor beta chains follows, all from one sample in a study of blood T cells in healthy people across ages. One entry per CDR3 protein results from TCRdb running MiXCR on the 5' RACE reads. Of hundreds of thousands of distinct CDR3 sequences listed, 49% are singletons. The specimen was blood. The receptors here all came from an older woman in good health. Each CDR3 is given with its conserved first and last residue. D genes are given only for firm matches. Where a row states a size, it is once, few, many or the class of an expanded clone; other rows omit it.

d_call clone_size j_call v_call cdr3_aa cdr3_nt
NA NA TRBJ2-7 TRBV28 CASSPVSGGVYEQYF TGTGCCAGCAGCCCCGTCTCAGGGGGGGTCTACGAGCAGTACTTC
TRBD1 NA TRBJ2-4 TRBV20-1 CSASGDSATYGQYF TGCAGTGCTAGCGGGGACAGTGCTACCTACGGGCAGTACTTC
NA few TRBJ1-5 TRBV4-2 CASSQEGLNQPQHF TGTGCCAGCAGCCAAGAGGGTCTCAATCAGCCCCAGCATTTT
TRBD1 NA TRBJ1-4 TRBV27 CASSKGTGDSEKLFF TGTGCCAGCAGTAAAGGGACAGGGGATAGTGAAAAACTGTTTTTT
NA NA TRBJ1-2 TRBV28 CAGSLTPHANYGYTF TGTGCCGGCAGTCTCACGCCCCACGCTAACTATGGCTACACCTTC
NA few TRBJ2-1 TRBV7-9 CASSTARAISYNEQFF TGTGCCAGCAGCACCGCGCGGGCTATTTCCTACAATGAGCAGTTCTTC
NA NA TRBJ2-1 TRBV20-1 CSAKSILYNEQFF TGCAGTGCTAAGTCTATTCTCTACAATGAGCAGTTCTTC
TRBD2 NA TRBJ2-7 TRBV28 CASSLGASGRQEQYF TGTGCCAGCAGTTTAGGGGCTAGCGGGAGACAAGAGCAGTACTTC
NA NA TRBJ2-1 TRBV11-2 CASSPEARVDEQFF TGTGCCAGCAGCCCTGAGGCCAGAGTCGATGAGCAGTTCTTC
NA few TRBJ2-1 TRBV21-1 CASSKGRATGGPDEQFF TGTGCCAGCAGCAAAGGCCGGGCGACAGGGGGCCCGGATGAGCAGTTCTTC
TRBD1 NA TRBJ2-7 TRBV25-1 CASSESTGSKLSYEQYF TGTGCCAGCAGTGAATCGACAGGGTCAAAGCTTAGCTACGAGCAGTACTTC
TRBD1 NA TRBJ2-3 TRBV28 CASSRQGVEADTQYF TGTGCCAGCAGCCGACAGGGTGTTGAGGCAGATACGCAGTATTTT
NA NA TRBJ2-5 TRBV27 CASSGFKETQYF TGTGCCAGCAGTGGCTTTAAAGAGACCCAGTACTTC
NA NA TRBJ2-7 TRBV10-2 CASSEPGETYEQYF TGCGCCAGCAGTGAACCAGGGGAAACCTACGAGCAGTACTTC
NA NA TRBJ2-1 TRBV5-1 CASSLVGDRYNEQFF TGCGCCAGCAGCTTGGTTGGAGACAGATACAATGAGCAGTTCTTC